One T cell receptor (beta chain) is described in this entry. One end of the junction is discordant with germline, which a read error may explain. These data are taken from a study of T-cell reconstitution after alpha-beta-depleted transplantation in children. Germline V gene sequence: CDR1 LGHDT, CDR2 YNNKEL (reference sequence). The CDR3 is made up of 18 amino acids. Unique molecular identifiers were used in preparing the TCRbeta library. TCRdb redid the calling of the PCR reads with MiXCR, one entry per CDR3 protein. The table shows approximately 240,000 distinct CDR3 sequences, with approximately 9.9% occurring only once.

The clonotype comes from a human donor who donated a stem cell graft to a child with SCID. Here the sequenced sample was PBMCs from the stem cell graft donor, taken from the stem cell graft. The chain links TRBV3-1 to TRBJ1-1; 7 nucleotides line up with TRBD1. CDR3 nucleotide sequence: TGTACCAGCAGCCGCCGCCGGCAGGGGGTCTATATGAACACTGAAGCTTTCTTT. Its translation: CTSSRRRQGVYMNTEAFF. The whole variable domain, remainder taken from reference TRBV3-1 and TRBJ1-1, is DTAVSQTPKYLVTQMGNDKSIKCEQNLGHDTMYWYKQDSKKFLKIMFSYNNKELIINETVPNRFSPKSPDKAHLNLHINSLELGDSAVYFCTSSRRRQGVYMNTEAFFGQGTRLTVV.